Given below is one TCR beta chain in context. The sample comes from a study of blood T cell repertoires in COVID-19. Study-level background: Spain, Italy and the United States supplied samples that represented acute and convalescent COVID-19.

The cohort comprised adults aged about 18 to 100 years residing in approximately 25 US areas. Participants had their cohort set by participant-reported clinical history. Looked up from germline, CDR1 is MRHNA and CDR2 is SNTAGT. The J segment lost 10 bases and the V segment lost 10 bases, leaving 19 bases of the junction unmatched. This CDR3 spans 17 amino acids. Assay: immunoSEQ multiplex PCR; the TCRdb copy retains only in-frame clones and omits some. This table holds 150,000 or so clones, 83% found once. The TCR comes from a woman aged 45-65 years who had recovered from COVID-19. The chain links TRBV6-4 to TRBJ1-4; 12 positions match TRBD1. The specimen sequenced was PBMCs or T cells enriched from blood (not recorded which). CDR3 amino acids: CATANRDRGPSGGKLFF. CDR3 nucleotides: TGTGCCACCGCGAACCGGGACAGGGGGCCCTCCGGGGGAAAACTGTTTTTT.